This T cell receptor beta chain was sequenced for a study of T cell changes during pregnancy in multiple sclerosis. Assay: immunoSEQ multiplex PCR; the TCRdb copy retains only in-frame clones and omits some. Here the sample spans fewer than 95,000 clones, 92% being singletons. The germline V gene encodes CDR1 SGHTA and CDR2 FQGNSA. V lost 1 base, J lost 4 bases, and 17 bases lay in between. The CDR3 contains 17 residues. The receptor comes from a female donor in good health, enrolled as a control in a pregnancy study. Material: peripheral blood, obtained in the first trimester of pregnancy. The chain combines TRBV7-2 with TRBJ2-1; D gene ambiguous. CDR3 sequence reads: CASSLVWALSTYNEQFF. CDR3 DNA sequence: TGTGCCAGCAGCTTAGTTTGGGCATTAAGCACTTACAATGAGCAGTTCTTC.